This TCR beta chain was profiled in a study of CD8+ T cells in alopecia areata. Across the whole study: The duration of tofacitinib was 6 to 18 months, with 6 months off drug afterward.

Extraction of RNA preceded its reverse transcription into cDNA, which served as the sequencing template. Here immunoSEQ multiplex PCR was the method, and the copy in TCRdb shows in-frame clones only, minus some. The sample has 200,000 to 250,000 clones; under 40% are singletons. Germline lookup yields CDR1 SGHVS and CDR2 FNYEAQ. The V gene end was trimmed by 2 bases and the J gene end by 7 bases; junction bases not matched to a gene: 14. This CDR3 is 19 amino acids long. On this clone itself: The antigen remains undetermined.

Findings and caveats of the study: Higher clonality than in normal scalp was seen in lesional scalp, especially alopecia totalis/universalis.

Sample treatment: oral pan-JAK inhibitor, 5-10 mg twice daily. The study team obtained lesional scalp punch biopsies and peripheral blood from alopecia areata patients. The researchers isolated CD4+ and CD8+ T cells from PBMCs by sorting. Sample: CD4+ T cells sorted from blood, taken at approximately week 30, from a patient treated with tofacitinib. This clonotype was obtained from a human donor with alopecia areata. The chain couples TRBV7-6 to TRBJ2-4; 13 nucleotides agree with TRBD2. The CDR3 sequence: CASSLRRVGGTSGVNIQYF. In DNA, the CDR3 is TGTGCCAGCAGCTTAAGGCGCGTTGGGGGGACTAGCGGGGTGAACATTCAGTACTTC.